Below, 20 T cell receptor beta chains from the same sample are listed, as sequenced in a study of T cell clonality in common variable immunodeficiency. Some clones are missing from TCRdb's copy, which holds only in-frame ones; the method was immunoSEQ multiplex PCR. This repertoire holds tens of thousands of clones, and none appear only once. Sequencing was performed on peripheral blood mononuclear cells. Receptors originate from a person between 18 and 69 years old in good health.

This clone was seen ten or more times. The read ends 3 residues early relative to the CDR3; the germline J gene fills the gap. The chain recombines TRBV5-1 with TRBJ1-1; D remains ambiguous. Germline-derived CDR1 and CDR2 are SGHRS and YFSETQ. This CDR3 has 12 residues. CDR3 bases read: TGCGCCAGCAGCTCCGTGGGCCCCGAA. It specifies CASSSVGPE. The CDR3 in full is CASSSVGPEAFF.

This clone was seen only a few times. The sequenced fragment ends 3 residues before the CDR3 boundary, so the rest is inferred from the germline J gene. The rearrangement links TRBV7-2 to TRBJ1-4, with D unresolved. The CDR3 has 13 amino acids. Trimming took 0 bases from V and 8 from J, leaving 7 bases between them. Looked up from germline, CDR1 is SGHTA and CDR2 is FQGNSA. The sequenced CDR3 bases are TGTGCCAGCAGCTTAGCTGTGTCAGAAAAA. It is translated as CASSLAVSEK. The whole CDR3 protein reads CASSLAVSEKLFF. The variable domain in full, with the rest retrieved from reference TRBV7-2 and TRBJ1-4, is GAGVSQSPSNKVTEKGKDVELRCDPISGHTALYWYRQSLGQGLEFLIYFQGNSAPDKSGLPSDRFSAERTGGSVSTLTIQRTQQEDSAVYLCASSLAVSEKLFFGSGTQLSVL.

At least ten counts were recorded for this clone. The sequenced part of the CDR3 DNA is TGCAGCGTTGATAGCGGTTACAATGAG. This gives the protein CSVDSGYNE. The full CDR3 protein reads CSVDSGYNEQFF. This chain uses TRBV29-1 with TRBJ2-1; D is perhaps TRBD2 (6 bases). The read ends 3 residues shy of where the CDR3 ends; the end is completed using the germline J gene. The V gene's germline CDR1 is SQVTM and CDR2 ANQGSEA. Deletions cut 3 bases from V and 4 bases from J, with 7 bases between. This CDR3 has 12 residues.

This clone showed up many times. This chain's CDR3 is CASNLNTGELFF. The part of the CDR3 DNA that was read is TGCGCCAGCAATCTGAACACCGGGGAG. This chain connects TRBV5-1 to TRBJ2-2; no reliable D call. The CDR3 is cut off 3 residues early in the read; its end comes from the germline J gene. The CDR3 is 12 residues long. Trimming took 6 bases from V and 1 from J, leaving 4 bases between them. Germline CDR1 is SGHRS and CDR2 is YFSETQ.

A remark on this clone: The read halts 3 residues ahead of the CDR3 end, with the missing end drawn from the germline J gene. The same CDR3 arises from other DNA sequences in this sample as well. The chain employs TRBV7-9 and TRBJ2-1; TRBD2 is a possible D gene (7 bases). Per the germline V gene, CDR1 is SEHNR and CDR2 is FQNEAQ (reference sequence). This CDR3 region has 15 residues. Trimming stripped 5 bases from V and 7 bases from J, with 18 bases between. The CDR3 here is CASSPGAGEPNEQFF. The CDR3 bases that were read are TGTGCCAGCAGCCCAGGGGCGGGAGAACCTAATGAG. Combining the CDR3 with reference TRBV7-9 and TRBJ2-1 gives the whole variable domain DTGVSQNPRHKITKRGQNVTFRCDPISEHNRLYWYRQTLGQGPEFLTYFQNEAQLEKSRLLSDRFSAERPKGSFSTLEIQRTEQGDSAMYLCASSPGAGEPNEQFFGPGTRLTVL.

This clone was counted a few times. The part of the CDR3 DNA that was read is TGTGCCAGCAGTGGGGGAAGACAGGGAATTTCCTACGAG. Protein product: CASSGGRQGISYE. The whole CDR3 sequence reads CASSGGRQGISYEQYF. This chain uses TRBV2 with TRBJ2-7; 7 positions agree with TRBD1. The read falls 3 residues short of the CDR3 end, and the missing part is taken from the germline J gene. In germline, CDR1 is SNHLY, CDR2 FYNNEI. V was pared by 4 bases and J by 1 base, with 10 bases of the junction left unmatched. CDR3 length equals 16 residues. The entire variable domain, with the rest obtained from reference TRBV2 and TRBJ2-7, is as follows: EPEVTQTPSHQVTQMGQEVILRCVPISNHLYFYWYRQILGQKVEFLVSFYNNEISEKSEIFDDQFSVERPDGSNFTLKIRSTKLEDSAMYFCASSGGRQGISYEQYFGPGTRLTVT.

This clone was seen repeatedly, ten times or more. The sequence runs out 3 residues before the end of the CDR3; the remainder is reconstructed from the germline J gene. The V gene is TRBV7-9, the J gene TRBJ2-3; D may correspond to TRBD1 or TRBD2 (5 bases each). There are 15 residues in the CDR3. Trimming took off 1 base at V and 3 bases at J, with 11 bases between the two ends. Germline lookup yields CDR1 SEHNR and CDR2 FQNEAQ (reference sequence). CDR3 DNA (partial): TGTGCCAGCAGCTTAGGGGCAGGGAGAACAGATACG. Its protein product is CASSLGAGRTDT. The whole CDR3 protein is CASSLGAGRTDTQYF. Supplemented by reference TRBV7-9 and TRBJ2-3, the full variable domain reads DTGVSQNPRHKITKRGQNVTFRCDPISEHNRLYWYRQTLGQGPEFLTYFQNEAQLEKSRLLSDRFSAERPKGSFSTLEIQRTEQGDSAMYLCASSLGAGRTDTQYFGPGTRLTVL.

This clone was detected a few times. One end of the junction fails to match germline, which may point to a read error. Read data end 3 residues before the CDR3 end; the end is taken from the germline J gene. The V and J genes are TRBV11-2 and TRBJ2-7, with 8 nucleotides matching TRBD1. Germline assignment: CDR1 SGHAT and CDR2 FQNNGV. The CDR3 has 15 residues. Partial CDR3 DNA: TGTGCCAGCAGCTCCGGGACAGGATCTTCCTCCGAG. Translation gives CASSSGTGSSSE. The whole CDR3 protein is CASSSGTGSSSEQYF.

This clone was counted at least ten times. With the read ending 3 residues before the CDR3 end, the germline J gene is used to fill in that end. V is TRBV19 and J is TRBJ1-4; no reliable D call. The CDR3 has 13 amino acids. The V gene's germline CDR1 is LNHDA and CDR2 SQIVND (reference sequence). Trimming took 5 bases from V and 7 from J, leaving 11 bases between them. The part of the CDR3 DNA that was read is TGTGCCAGTAGTCCCCCGGGGATTGAAAAA. It is translated as CASSPPGIEK. In full, the CDR3 is CASSPPGIEKLFF.

This clone showed up many times. The sequence runs out 3 residues before the end of the CDR3; the remainder is reconstructed from the germline J gene. V is TRBV5-1 and J is TRBJ1-1; TRBD1 might be the D (5 bases). Germline CDR1 is SGHRS and CDR2 is YFSETQ. The CDR3 covers 16 residues. The CDR3: CASSLEIGNQRGEAFF. CDR3 DNA (partial): TGCGCCAGCAGCTTGGAAATCGGGAACCAGCGGGGCGAA.

The table lists this clone with many counts. The read ends 3 residues before the CDR3 terminus; that terminus is restored from the germline J gene. The chain joins TRBV6-2 or TRBV6-3 to TRBJ2-3; 10 bases fit TRBD2. The CDR3 spans 16 residues. The junction had 7 bases not matched to a gene; V was cut back by 5 bases and J by 2 bases. Germline CDR1 MNHEY, CDR2 SVGEGT. CDR3 loop: CASSPTTSGITDTQYF. The part of the CDR3 DNA that was read is TGTGCCAGCAGTCCAACAACTAGCGGGATCACAGATACG.

As concerns this clone: The read is 3 residues too short to cover the CDR3 end, so that end is filled in from the germline J gene. The rearrangement links TRBV18 to TRBJ1-5; TRBD1 matches 7 bases. After removal of 5 bases from V and 4 bases from J, the junction contained 11 bases not matched to a gene. The V gene's germline CDR1 is KGHSH and CDR2 LQKENI. The CDR3 is 16 amino acids. CDR3 region: CASSEGTATLNQPQHF. The covered CDR3 bases are TGTGCCAGCTCAGAGGGGACAGCTACCCTTAATCAGCCC.

This clone was seen repeatedly, ten times or more. Coverage ceases 3 residues before the CDR3 finishes, and the germline J gene fills in the end. J is TRBJ2-2 and V is TRBV20-1, with 7 positions matching TRBD2. CDR1 is DFQATT, CDR2 SNEGSKA, per germline (reference sequence). This CDR3 contains 14 residues. V lost 6 bases and J lost 3; bases outside the gene matches: 7. The CDR3 sequence is CSAGLGADTGELFF. The DNA read from the CDR3 is TGCAGTGCAGGACTAGGGGCGGACACCGGGGAG.

As regards this clone: The CDR3 end is not reached by the read, which stops 3 residues before it; the germline J gene fills it in. The chain uses TRBV7-8 and TRBJ1-2; the D is unclear. Looked up from germline, CDR1 is SGHVS and CDR2 is FQNEAQ. V gave up 2 bases and J gave up 2 bases, with 12 bases separating them. The CDR3 extends over 15 amino acids. The CDR3 loop reads CASSLRRRPNYGYTF. CDR3 DNA (partial): TGTGCCAGCAGCTTAAGGCGGCGCCCGAACTATGGC.

In this sample, this clone turned up a few times. The read stops 3 residues short of the end of the CDR3; the missing end is completed from the germline J gene. This chain uses TRBV19 with TRBJ1-1, with 7 nucleotides matching TRBD1. The CDR3 totals 12 residues. V dropped 11 bases and J dropped 4; count of bases not matched to a gene: 7. CDR1 and CDR2 (germline): LNHDA, SQIVND (reference sequence). The CDR3 region is CALTTGTTEAFF. The sequenced CDR3 bases are TGTGCCCTTACGACAGGGACCACTGAA. The complete variable domain, with remaining parts taken from reference TRBV19 and TRBJ1-1, reads DGGITQSPKYLFRKEGQNVTLSCEQNLNHDAMYWYRQDPGQGLRLIYYSQIVNDFQKGDIAEGYSVSREKKESFPLTVTSAQKNPTAFYLCALTTGTTEAFFGQGTRLTVV.

This clone came up many times. Read coverage stops 3 residues before the CDR3 terminus; the germline J gene supplies the remainder. The rearrangement uses TRBV19 and TRBJ1-2; perhaps TRBD1 as D (5 bases). In germline, CDR1 is LNHDA, CDR2 SQIVND (reference sequence). This CDR3 comprises 15 residues. Trimming stripped 1 base from V and 6 bases from J, with 15 bases between. The chain's CDR3 is CASSIGPTGLDGYTF. CDR3 DNA (partial): TGTGCCAGTAGTATAGGCCCCACAGGTTTGGATGGC.

Many counts were recorded for this clone. An end of the junction does not agree with germline; a read error may underlie this. The read stops 3 residues short of the end of the CDR3; the missing end is completed from the germline J gene. This rearrangement joins TRBV4-2 to TRBJ1-1, with a possible D match to TRBD1 (6 bases). Germline V gene lookup returns CDR1 LGHNA and CDR2 YNFKEQ. The CDR3 runs 14 residues. The CDR3 region is CASSQGLRDTQAFF. CDR3 DNA (partial): TGTGCCAGCAGCCAAGGCCTGCGGGACACTCAA.

This clone occurred many times. Read data end 3 residues before the CDR3 end; the end is taken from the germline J gene. The rearrangement joins TRBV6-1 to TRBJ1-6; 7 nucleotides agree with TRBD1. The V segment lost 2 bases and the J segment 10 bases; nucleotides outside the gene matches: 8. The CDR3 is made up of 15 amino acids. Looked up from germline, CDR1 is MNHNS and CDR2 is SASEGT. CDR3 loop: CASSESETGSSPLHF. The DNA read from the CDR3 is TGTGCCAGCAGTGAATCCGAGACAGGGAGCTCACCC.

At least ten counts were recorded for this clone. The missing CDR3 end, 3 residues past where the read stops, is filled in from the germline J gene. The chain is built from TRBV28 and TRBJ2-2; 10 nucleotides align to TRBD1. CDR3 length: 16 residues. Germline CDR1 and CDR2: MDHEN and SYDVKM. J lost 0 bases, V lost 4 bases, and 2 bases had no gene match. The CDR3 region is CASSSTGGANTGELFF. The CDR3 bases that were read are TGTGCCAGCAGTTCGACAGGGGGCGCGAACACCGGGGAG.

This clone was detected many times. The read is 3 residues too short to cover the CDR3 end, so that end is filled in from the germline J gene. The rearrangement links TRBV12-3 or TRBV12-4 to TRBJ2-1, with 7 bases aligning to TRBD1. This CDR3 contains 15 residues. The V and J ends lost 7 bases and 1 base, in that order; junction bases with no gene match: 7. Partial CDR3 DNA: TGTGCCAGCAATCCAGGGGGTTTATCCTACAATGAG. Translated, it gives CASNPGGLSYNE. The full CDR3 sequence reads CASNPGGLSYNEQFF.